The next 23 T cell receptor beta chains were all read from a single sample in a study of STAT3 mutations in large granular lymphocyte leukemia. Study observations and caveats: Every T-cell large granular lymphocyte leukemia patient had at least one immunodominant TCR beta clonotype.

These receptors have no known antigen. The repertoire was sequenced with immunoSEQ multiplex PCR; TCRdb's copy has only in-frame clones and lacks some. The table shows over 4,000 clones, with roughly 87% occurring only once. Sequenced sample: peripheral blood mononuclear cells. Receptor source: a boy younger than 18 with T-cell large granular lymphocyte leukemia. Some clones in this sample may be carry-over from other donors' samples.

V usage is TRBV6-5 and J usage is TRBJ2-7, with D perhaps TRBD2 (6 bases). Trimming cost V 5 bases and J 5 bases, with 13 bases left between them. The V gene's germline CDR1 is MNHEY and CDR2 SVGAGI. The CDR3 contains 13 residues. CDR3 DNA sequence: TGTGCCAGCAGTGTGGGGGAGGAGGACGAGCAGTACTTC. Amino acids: CASSVGEEDEQYF.

This clone was recorded once. V is TRBV6-1 and J is TRBJ1-2; no clear D. Trimming stripped 3 bases from V and 3 bases from J, with 5 bases between. The CDR3 runs 12 residues. The germline CDR1 and CDR2 sequences are MNHNS and SASEGT. The CDR3 DNA sequence: TGTGCCAGCAGTGACAACTACTATGGCTACACCTTC. Amino acids: CASSDNYYGYTF.

In DNA, the CDR3 is TGTGCCAGCAGCTTAGGCCATCAGAACACTGAAGCTTTCTTT. Translating it yields CASSLGHQNTEAFF. The chain uses TRBV11-3 and TRBJ1-1; D unclear. The ends were cut back, 1 base at V and 1 base at J, with 7 bases in the middle. The germline CDR1 and CDR2 sequences are SGHNT and YENEEA. The CDR3 covers 14 residues.

The chain uses TRBV7-9 and TRBJ2-3; D is unclear. This CDR3 comprises 13 residues. Germline V gives CDR1 SEHNR, CDR2 FQNEAQ (reference sequence). Trimming pared 1 base from V and 6 bases from J, leaving 8 bases between. CDR3 sequence (DNA): TGTGCCAGCAGCTTAGGGGGTGCGGATACGCAGTATTTT. The encoded protein is CASSLGGADTQYF. The full variable domain, rest sourced from reference TRBV7-9 and TRBJ2-3, is DTGVSQNPRHKITKRGQNVTFRCDPISEHNRLYWYRQTLGQGPEFLTYFQNEAQLEKSRLLSDRFSAERPKGSFSTLEIQRTEQGDSAMYLCASSLGGADTQYFGPGTRLTVL.

To note about this clone: An end of the junction does not agree with germline; a read error may underlie this. This sequence joins TRBV5-1 and TRBJ1-2; D call uncertain. Germline V gives CDR1 SGHRS, CDR2 YFSETQ. The CDR3 totals 14 residues. The CDR3 region is CASSFETPPNGYTF. Here the CDR3 DNA reads TGCGCCAGCAGCTTCGAGACACCGCCAAATGGTTACACCTTC.

CDR3 in DNA: TGTGCCAGCAGTTACGAGATACCTAACACTGAAGCTTTCTTT. It translates to CASSYEIPNTEAFF. The chain recombines TRBV6-6 with TRBJ1-1; D remains ambiguous. Trimming removed 2 bases at V and 2 bases at J, with 9 bases between. CDR1 and CDR2 (germline): MNHNY, SVGAGI (reference sequence). This CDR3 has 14 amino acids.

CDR3 sequence: CASSYGFIGGQGRFSYEQYF. In nucleotides, the CDR3 is TGCGCCAGCAGCTATGGATTTATAGGTGGACAGGGACGCTTCTCCTACGAGCAGTACTTC. The V gene is TRBV5-1, the J gene TRBJ2-7; 8 bases are a match to TRBD1. The CDR3 loop spans 20 amino acids. V shed 3 bases, J shed 0 bases, and the junction held 20 bases outside the gene matches. Germline CDR1 reads SGHRS; CDR2 reads YFSETQ.

CDR3 protein: CASSQAARAYEQYF. Here the CDR3 DNA reads TGCGCCAGCAGCCAGGCAGCCCGAGCCTACGAGCAGTACTTC. V and J are TRBV4-1 and TRBJ2-7; D is unresolved. The CDR3 runs to 14 residues. The V gene's germline CDR1 is MGHRA and CDR2 YSYEKL. V shed 3 bases and J shed 2 bases, with 11 bases lying between them.

The V gene is TRBV29-1, the J gene TRBJ1-1; 10 bases map to TRBD1. CDR1 and CDR2 from the germline V gene are SQVTM and ANQGSEA. Unmatched junction bases numbered 10, after V lost 6 bases and J lost 6 bases. This CDR3 spans 14 amino acids. The CDR3 loop reads CSVRQGARRAEAFF. The DNA for the CDR3 is TGCAGCGTAAGACAGGGGGCGCGGAGGGCTGAAGCTTTCTTT.

The chain joins TRBV30 to TRBJ1-1, with a weak D call TRBD1 (5 bases). CDR1 and CDR2 (germline): GTSNPN, SVGIG (reference sequence). The CDR3 totals 14 residues. V was shortened by 4 bases and J by 0 bases, with 12 bases between the two germline ends. The CDR3 protein is CAWKPGTVNTEAFF. For the CDR3, the DNA is TGTGCCTGGAAACCGGGGACGGTGAACACTGAAGCTTTCTTT. Complete variable domain (other parts from reference TRBV30 and TRBJ1-1): SQTIHQWPATLVQPVGSPLSLECTVEGTSNPNLYWYRQAAGRGLQLLFYSVGIGQISSEVPQNLSASRPQDRQFILSSKKLLLSDSGFYLCAWKPGTVNTEAFFGQGTRLTVV.

This clone was found once. The gene calls are TRBV5-4 and TRBJ2-1; TRBD2 matches at 15 bases. Germline CDR1 reads SGHNT; CDR2 reads YYREEE (reference sequence). V shed 3 bases, J shed 4 bases, and the junction held 8 bases outside the gene matches. The CDR3 covers 18 residues. The chain's CDR3 is CASSSAGTSGGRYNEQFF. CDR3 nucleotides: TGTGCCAGCAGCTCCGCCGGGACTAGCGGGGGGAGGTACAATGAGCAGTTCTTC.

This clone has just a few counts. This chain links TRBV5-4 with TRBJ1-6; TRBD1 might be the D (5 bases). In germline, CDR1 is SGHNT, CDR2 YYREEE (reference sequence). There are 15 residues in the CDR3. The V gene lost 0 bases and the J gene lost 9 bases, with 13 bases spanning the gap. The CDR3 protein is CASSLGEGMGSPLHF. DNA of the CDR3: TGTGCCAGCAGCTTGGGAGAGGGGATGGGTTCACCCCTCCACTTT.

This chain connects TRBV5-1 to TRBJ2-7, with 14 bases that match TRBD2. Per the germline V gene, CDR1 is SGHRS and CDR2 is YFSETQ. The CDR3 runs to 19 residues. The trim removed 0 bases at V and 2 bases at J, leaving 10 bases unmatched. In DNA, the CDR3 is TGCGCCAGCAGCTTGGTTCCGGGACTAGCGGGAGAGTTCACCTACGAGCAGTACTTC. Residues: CASSLVPGLAGEFTYEQYF.

This chain uses TRBV5-1 with TRBJ2-5; 9 nucleotides line up with TRBD2. The germline V gene has CDR1 SGHRS and CDR2 YFSETQ. J was trimmed by 3 bases and V by 2 bases; bases with no gene match: 5. The CDR3 runs 15 residues. CDR3 residues: CASSFLGLAEETQYF. CDR3 sequence (DNA): TGCGCCAGCAGCTTCCTGGGACTAGCAGAAGAGACCCAGTACTTC. Full variable domain (outside the CDR3, taken from reference TRBV5-1 and TRBJ2-5): KAGVTQTPRYLIKTRGQQVTLSCSPISGHRSVSWYQQTPGQGLQFLFEYFSETQRNKGNFPGRFSGRQFSNSRSEMNVSTLELGDSALYLCASSFLGLAEETQYFGPGTRLLVL.

The V call is TRBV5-1, the J call TRBJ2-7, with 9 bases fitting TRBD2. Germline assignment: CDR1 SGHRS and CDR2 YFSETQ. CDR3 length: 17 residues. V was clipped by 0 bases and J by 2 bases; unmatched bases: 9. CDR3 protein: CASSLGQREAPPYEQYF. DNA of the CDR3: TGCGCCAGCAGCTTGGGCCAGCGGGAGGCACCACCCTACGAGCAGTACTTC.

This clone was counted only a few times. V usage is TRBV4-1 and J usage is TRBJ2-1; no firm D call. Trimming removed 1 base at V and 6 bases at J, with 10 bases between. Germline CDR1 reads MGHRA; CDR2 reads YSYEKL. This CDR3 region has 14 residues. The CDR3 region is CASSQVGQSNEQFF. The CDR3 DNA sequence: TGCGCCAGCAGCCAAGTAGGCCAGAGCAATGAGCAGTTCTTC.

This chain uses TRBV7-9 with TRBJ2-7, with 7 positions matching TRBD2. The trim removed 8 bases at V and 9 bases at J, leaving 10 bases unmatched. The CDR3 has 12 residues. Germline V gives CDR1 SEHNR, CDR2 FQNEAQ (reference sequence). The CDR3: CASATSAGVQYF. The DNA of the CDR3 is TGTGCCAGCGCCACCTCTGCGGGGGTGCAGTACTTC. Filled out from reference TRBV7-9 and TRBJ2-7, the complete variable domain reads DTGVSQNPRHKITKRGQNVTFRCDPISEHNRLYWYRQTLGQGPEFLTYFQNEAQLEKSRLLSDRFSAERPKGSFSTLEIQRTEQGDSAMYLCASATSAGVQYFGPGTRLTVT.

This clone has just a few counts. This chain joins TRBV5-1 and TRBJ2-1; D remains ambiguous. The germline gives CDR1 SGHRS, CDR2 YFSETQ. The CDR3 is 13 residues long. V lost 3 bases and J 9 bases, leaving 13 bases between the germline ends. The CDR3 loop is CASSYGQAIEQFF. The DNA of the CDR3 is TGCGCCAGCAGCTATGGGCAGGCTATTGAGCAGTTCTTC.

The chain recombines TRBV7-9 with TRBJ1-4; D is undetermined. The CDR3 is 17 residues long. The V gene's germline CDR1 is SEHNR and CDR2 FQNEAQ (reference sequence). Trimming shortened V by 1 base and J by 0 bases, and 12 bases separated the two germline ends. CDR3: CASSLGNTAATNEKLFF. The CDR3 DNA reads as TGTGCCAGCAGCTTAGGCAACACAGCCGCAACTAATGAAAAACTGTTTTTT.

The table lists this clone with a count of one. The CDR3 spells CASSQDPAGVGDEQFF. As DNA, the CDR3 is TGTGCCAGCAGCCAAGATCCAGCGGGGGTAGGGGATGAGCAGTTCTTC. The chain has TRBV4-2 and TRBJ2-1; 8 positions match TRBD2. The CDR3 sequence is 16 residues long. Trimming at V came to 0 bases and at J to 8 bases, leaving 9 bases not matched to a gene. In germline, CDR1 is LGHNA, CDR2 YNFKEQ.

The chain is built from TRBV6-5 and TRBJ1-2, with D hard to call. This CDR3 is 15 amino acids long. Germline-derived CDR1 and CDR2 are MNHEY and SVGAGI. Trimming shortened V by 2 bases and J by 6 bases, and 16 bases separated the two germline ends. CDR3 nucleotide sequence: TGTGCCAGCAGTTACCTCCCGGGTTGGTTGGATGGCTACACCTTC. Translated, it gives CASSYLPGWLDGYTF.

This chain connects TRBV7-8 to TRBJ1-5, with 9 bases aligning to TRBD1. Germline V gives CDR1 SGHVS, CDR2 FQNEAQ. V lost 4 bases to trimming and J lost 4 bases; unmatched junction nucleotides: 5. The CDR3 has 15 amino acids. CDR3 residues: CASSSGTGWNQPQHF. CDR3 nucleotide sequence: TGTGCCAGCAGCTCGGGGACAGGGTGGAATCAGCCCCAGCATTTT.

This clone qualifies as medium-sized. This chain's CDR3 is CASRIWGDTQYF. CDR3 coding DNA: TGTGCCAGCAGGATCTGGGGAGATACGCAGTATTTT. This chain links TRBV28 with TRBJ2-3, with D uncertain. Germline CDR1 MDHEN, CDR2 SYDVKM. Trimming pared 6 bases from V and 5 bases from J, leaving 9 bases between. CDR3 length equals 12 residues.